This T cell receptor beta chain came from a study of tissue T cells after allogeneic stem cell transplantation. Looking at the study overall: Patients with graft-versus-host disease had grafts: several unmodified, three CD34-selected and T-cell-depleted.

Points from the study as a whole: Anatomically similar tissues had similar TCR repertoires within each patient.

Libraries were prepared by immunoSEQ multiplex PCR; TCRdb keeps only in-frame clonotypes and omits some of them. The table records approximately 1,500 clones, 82% of them present only once. About this clone itself: Its matching antigen is unknown.

CDR1 LGHDT and CDR2 YNNKEL come from the germline V gene (reference sequence). The length of the CDR3 is 14 residues. V dropped 6 bases and J dropped 7; count of bases not matched to a gene: 9. Steroid-refractory graft-versus-host disease after allogeneic hematopoietic cell transplant qualified adults for prospective research-autopsy enrollment. The sequence came from a male patient older than 55 with steroid-refractory graft-versus-host disease after an allogeneic stem cell transplant. A subset of T cells may come from the graft donor. The sample in question was stomach tissue, obtained at autopsy. The V and J genes are TRBV3-1 (or the pseudogene TRBV3-2) and TRBJ2-1; the match to TRBD2 covers 7 bases. CDR3: CASSRGGGRNEQFF. The CDR3, as DNA: TGTGCCAGCAGTAGGGGCGGGGGTAGAAATGAGCAGTTCTTC.